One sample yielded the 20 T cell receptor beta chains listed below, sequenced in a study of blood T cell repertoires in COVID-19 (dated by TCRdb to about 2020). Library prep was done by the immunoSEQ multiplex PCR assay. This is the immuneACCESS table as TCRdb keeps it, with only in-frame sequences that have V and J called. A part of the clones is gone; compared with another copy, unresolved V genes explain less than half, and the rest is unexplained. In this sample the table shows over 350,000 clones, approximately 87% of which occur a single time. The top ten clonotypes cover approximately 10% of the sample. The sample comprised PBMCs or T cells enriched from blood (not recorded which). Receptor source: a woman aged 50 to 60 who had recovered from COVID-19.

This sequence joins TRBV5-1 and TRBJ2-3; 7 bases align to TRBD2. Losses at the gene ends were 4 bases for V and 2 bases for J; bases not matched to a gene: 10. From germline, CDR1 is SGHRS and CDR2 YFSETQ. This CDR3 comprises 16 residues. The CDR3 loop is CASSAGSGVSTDTQYF. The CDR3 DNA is TGCGCCAGCAGCGCCGGGAGCGGGGTTTCCACAGATACGCAGTATTTT.

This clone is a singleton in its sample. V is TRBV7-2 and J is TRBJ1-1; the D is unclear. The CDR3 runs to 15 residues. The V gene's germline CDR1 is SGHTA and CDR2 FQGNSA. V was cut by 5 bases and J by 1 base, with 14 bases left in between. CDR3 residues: CASSPSWRANTEAFF. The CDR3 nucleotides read TGTGCCAGCAGCCCCAGTTGGCGGGCGAACACTGAAGCTTTCTTT.

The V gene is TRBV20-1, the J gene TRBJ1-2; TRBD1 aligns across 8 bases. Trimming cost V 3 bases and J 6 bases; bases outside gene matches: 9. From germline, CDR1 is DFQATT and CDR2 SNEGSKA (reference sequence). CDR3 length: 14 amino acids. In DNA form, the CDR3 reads TGCAGTGCTAGTAGGACAGGGATGGGGCATGGCTACACCTTC. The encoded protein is CSASRTGMGHGYTF.

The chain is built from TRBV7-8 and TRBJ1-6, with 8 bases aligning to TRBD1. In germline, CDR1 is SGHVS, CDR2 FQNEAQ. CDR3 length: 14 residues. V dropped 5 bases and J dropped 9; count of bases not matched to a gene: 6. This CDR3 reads CASSRGQGGSPLHF. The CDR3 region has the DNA TGTGCCAGCAGCCGAGGACAGGGAGGTTCACCCCTCCACTTT.

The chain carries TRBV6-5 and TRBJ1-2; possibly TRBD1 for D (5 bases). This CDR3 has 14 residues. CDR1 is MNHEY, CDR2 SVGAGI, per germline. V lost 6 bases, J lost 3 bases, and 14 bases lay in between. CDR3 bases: TGTGCCAGCAGCAGACAAAAAGGGGACTATGGCTACACCTTC. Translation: CASSRQKGDYGYTF.

The CDR3 spells CASNEARGATNEKLFF. The CDR3 DNA follows: TGTGCCAGCAATGAAGCTAGGGGCGCAACTAATGAAAAACTGTTTTTT. This rearrangement joins TRBV5-6 to TRBJ1-4; TRBD1 might be the D (5 bases). The CDR3 sequence is 16 residues long. Deletions cut 6 bases from V and 0 bases from J, with 15 bases between. Germline V gene data show CDR1 as SGHDT and CDR2 as YYEEEE.

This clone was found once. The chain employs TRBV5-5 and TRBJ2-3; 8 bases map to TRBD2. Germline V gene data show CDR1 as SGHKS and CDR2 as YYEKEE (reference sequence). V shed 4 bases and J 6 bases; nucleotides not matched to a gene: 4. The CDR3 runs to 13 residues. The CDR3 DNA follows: TGTGCCAGCAGCCTCCGGGAGGGGGATACGCAGTATTTT. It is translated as CASSLREGDTQYF.

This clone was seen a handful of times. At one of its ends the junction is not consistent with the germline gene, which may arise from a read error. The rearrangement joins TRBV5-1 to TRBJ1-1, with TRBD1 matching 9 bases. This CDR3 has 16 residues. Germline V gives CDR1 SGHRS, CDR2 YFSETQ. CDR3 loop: CASGKYTGGLNSEAFF. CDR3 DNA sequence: TGCGCCAGCGGGAAATATACAGGGGGCCTGAACTCTGAAGCTTTCTTT.

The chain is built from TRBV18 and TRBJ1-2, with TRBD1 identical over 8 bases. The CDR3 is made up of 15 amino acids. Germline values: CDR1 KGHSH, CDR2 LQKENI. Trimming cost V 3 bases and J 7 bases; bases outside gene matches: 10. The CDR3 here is CASSPQGALEGGYTF. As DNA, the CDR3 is TGTGCCAGCTCACCCCAGGGGGCACTTGAGGGTGGCTACACCTTC.

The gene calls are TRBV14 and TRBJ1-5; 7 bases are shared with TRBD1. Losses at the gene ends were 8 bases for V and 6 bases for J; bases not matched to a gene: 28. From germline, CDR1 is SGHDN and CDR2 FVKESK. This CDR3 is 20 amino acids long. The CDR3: CASGSRDRGGRRVVGQPQHF. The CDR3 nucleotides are TGTGCCAGCGGCTCCCGGGACAGAGGGGGCCGGAGGGTGGTCGGTCAGCCCCAGCATTTT.

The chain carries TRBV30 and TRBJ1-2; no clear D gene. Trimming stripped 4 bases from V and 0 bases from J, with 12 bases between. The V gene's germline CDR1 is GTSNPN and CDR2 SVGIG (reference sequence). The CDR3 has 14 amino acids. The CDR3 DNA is TGTGCCTGGATGAGGGCTGGAGCTAACTATGGCTACACCTTC. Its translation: CAWMRAGANYGYTF. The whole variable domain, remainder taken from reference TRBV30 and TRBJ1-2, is SQTIHQWPATLVQPVGSPLSLECTVEGTSNPNLYWYRQAAGRGLQLLFYSVGIGQISSEVPQNLSASRPQDRQFILSSKKLLLSDSGFYLCAWMRAGANYGYTFGSGTRLTVV.

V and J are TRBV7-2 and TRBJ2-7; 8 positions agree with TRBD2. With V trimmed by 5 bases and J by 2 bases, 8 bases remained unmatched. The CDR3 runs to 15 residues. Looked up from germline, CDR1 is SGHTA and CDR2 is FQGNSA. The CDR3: CASSISGGETYEQYF. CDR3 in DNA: TGTGCCAGCAGCATAAGCGGGGGCGAGACCTACGAGCAGTACTTC.

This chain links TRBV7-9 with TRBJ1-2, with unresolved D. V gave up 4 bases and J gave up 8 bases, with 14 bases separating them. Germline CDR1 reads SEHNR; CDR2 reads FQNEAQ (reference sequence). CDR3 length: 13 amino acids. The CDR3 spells CASSSSETSGYTF. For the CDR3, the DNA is TGTGCCAGCAGCTCGTCAGAGACATCCGGCTACACCTTC.

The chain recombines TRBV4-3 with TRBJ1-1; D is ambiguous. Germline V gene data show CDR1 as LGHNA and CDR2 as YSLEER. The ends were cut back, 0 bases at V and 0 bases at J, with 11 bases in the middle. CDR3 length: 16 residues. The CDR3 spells CASSQDRQRLNTEAFF. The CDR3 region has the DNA TGCGCCAGCAGCCAAGATCGCCAGCGGCTGAACACTGAAGCTTTCTTT.

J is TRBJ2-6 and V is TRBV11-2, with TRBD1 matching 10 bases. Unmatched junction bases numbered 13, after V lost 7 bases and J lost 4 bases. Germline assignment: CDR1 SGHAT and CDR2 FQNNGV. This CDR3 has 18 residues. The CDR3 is CASTSPRDRGRGANVLTF. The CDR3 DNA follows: TGTGCCAGCACCTCCCCCCGGGACAGGGGACGCGGGGCCAACGTCCTGACTTTC.

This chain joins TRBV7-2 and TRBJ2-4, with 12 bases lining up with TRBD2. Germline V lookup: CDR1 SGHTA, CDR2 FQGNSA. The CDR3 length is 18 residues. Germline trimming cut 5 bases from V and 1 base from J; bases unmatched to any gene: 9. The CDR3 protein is CASSLDFTSGGAKNIQYF. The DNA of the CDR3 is TGTGCCAGCAGCCTCGACTTCACTAGCGGGGGGGCCAAAAACATTCAGTACTTC. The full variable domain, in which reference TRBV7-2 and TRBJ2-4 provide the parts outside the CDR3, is GAGVSQSPSNKVTEKGKDVELRCDPISGHTALYWYRQSLGQGLEFLIYFQGNSAPDKSGLPSDRFSAERTGGSVSTLTIQRTQQEDSAVYLCASSLDFTSGGAKNIQYFGAGTRLSVL.

The CDR3 here is CASSLKDRGPGYIQYF. Written as DNA, the CDR3 is TGCGCCAGCAGCTTGAAGGACAGGGGGCCGGGATACATTCAGTACTTC. The V call is TRBV5-1, the J call TRBJ2-4, with TRBD1 matching 11 bases. Germline CDR1 reads SGHRS; CDR2 reads YFSETQ. Trimming removed 1 base from V and 8 bases from J; junction bases left unmatched: 8. This CDR3 comprises 16 residues.

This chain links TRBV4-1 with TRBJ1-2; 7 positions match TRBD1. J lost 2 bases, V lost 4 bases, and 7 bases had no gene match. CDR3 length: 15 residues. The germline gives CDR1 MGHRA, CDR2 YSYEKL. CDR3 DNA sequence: TGCGCCAGCAGCCCCCGACAGGGCGGCAACTATGGCTACACCTTC. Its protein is CASSPRQGGNYGYTF.

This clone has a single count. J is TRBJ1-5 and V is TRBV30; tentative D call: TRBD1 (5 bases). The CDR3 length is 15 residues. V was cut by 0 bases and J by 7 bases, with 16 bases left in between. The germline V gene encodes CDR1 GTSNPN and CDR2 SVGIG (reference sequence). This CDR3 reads CAWSVDRGLGQPQHF. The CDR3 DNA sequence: TGTGCCTGGAGTGTCGACAGAGGTCTAGGGCAGCCCCAGCATTTT.

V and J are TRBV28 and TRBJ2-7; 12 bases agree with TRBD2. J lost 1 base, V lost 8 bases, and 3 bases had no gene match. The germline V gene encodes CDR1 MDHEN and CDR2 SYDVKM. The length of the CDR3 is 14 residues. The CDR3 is CASQLAGGSYEQYF. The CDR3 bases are TGTGCCAGCCAACTAGCGGGGGGATCCTACGAGCAGTACTTC.